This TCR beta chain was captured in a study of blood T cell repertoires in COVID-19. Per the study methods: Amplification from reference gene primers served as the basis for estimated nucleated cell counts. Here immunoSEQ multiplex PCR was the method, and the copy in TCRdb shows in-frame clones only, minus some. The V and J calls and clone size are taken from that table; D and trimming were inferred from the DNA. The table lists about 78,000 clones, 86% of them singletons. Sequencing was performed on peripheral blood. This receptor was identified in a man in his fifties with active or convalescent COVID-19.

The CDR3 sequence is CAWSGLAGRRDTQYF. DNA of the CDR3: TGTGCCTGGAGCGGACTAGCGGGGCGACGAGATACGCAGTATTTT. The chain couples TRBV30 to TRBJ2-3, with 12 positions matching TRBD2. The V gene's germline CDR1 is GTSNPN and CDR2 SVGIG (reference sequence). The CDR3 loop spans 15 amino acids. The trim removed 3 bases at V and 5 bases at J, leaving 6 bases unmatched. Full variable domain (rest looked up from reference TRBV30 and TRBJ2-3): SQTIHQWPATLVQPVGSPLSLECTVEGTSNPNLYWYRQAAGRGLQLLFYSVGIGQISSEVPQNLSASRPQDRQFILSSKKLLLSDSGFYLCAWSGLAGRRDTQYFGPGTRLTVL.